The entry below describes one TCR beta chain. Its antigen remains undetermined. No much larger clonotype is one base removed from it; base qualities were not supplied. Whole blood was collected in K2EDTA tubes by collaborating institutions according to the institutions' own protocols. For TCRbeta analysis, collaborators shipped samples as frozen whole blood, isolated PBMCs, or DNA extracted from either of those sample types. The immunoSEQ Assay, a bias-controlled multiplex PCR, was used to amplify TCRbeta CDR3 regions from genomic DNA. In the authors' own workflow: The number of nucleated cells in each sample was estimated by amplification of reference gene primers within the assay. To quantify the absolute abundance of each unique TCRbeta CDR3 rearrangement, sequence reads were collapsed and filtered. Productive Simpson clonality was computed per sample as the square root of Simpson's diversity index over productive rearrangements. TCRdb limited this immuneACCESS table to in-frame rearrangements with V and J called. A share of clones is missing; checked studies link under half to unresolved V genes, and the rest is unexplained. Clone size and the V and J calls come from that table; the DNA yielded D and trimming. The sample has 200,000 to 250,000 clones on record, 80% to 90% of them singletons. About 0.91% of the sample belongs to the ten largest clones.

This specimen belongs to a study of blood T cell repertoires in COVID-19 (dated by TCRdb to 2018 to 2021). Context from the whole study: Collaborator samples came from the United States, Italy and Spain and covered acute and convalescent phases of COVID-19. The material from the prospective study consisted of cDNA or gDNA derived from T cells, B-cell-depleted T cells, or PBMCs. Subjects who had been exposed to COVID-19, were actively infected with it, or had recovered from it provided the deeply sampled blood TCRbeta repertoires that made up the dataset. The repertoires were released in a freely available public database meant as a resource for research on the immune response to SARS-CoV-2. Samples came from the ongoing ImmuneRACE study (first 160 participants) plus 1,254 subjects from 6 global collaborators. Nearly every sample came with metadata listing a de-identified subject ID, COVID-19 status, age in years and sex. Where HLA class I and class II types were available, the types were taken from metadata supplied by the sample provider, not from assay-based typing. The paper's findings and limits, for the study overall: The amount of clinical and demographic metadata varied by source and participant and was provided uncurated.

According to the germline V gene, CDR1 reads LGHNT and CDR2 reads FRNRAP. The V and J ends are trimmed by 4 bases and 2 bases, leaving 15 bases between them. The CDR3 has 15 amino acids, counting the end cysteine and phenylalanine. The entry retains the CDR3 DNA only, 45 bases that are in frame from base 1. This receptor was identified in a man aged 40-50 years with acute or convalescent COVID-19. The sample comprised peripheral blood. The chain employs TRBV12-5 and TRBJ2-7; 5 matching bases give a weak D call of TRBD1. The nucleotides read TGTGCTAGTGGTTGGGCAAGGACACGCGCCTACGAGCAGTACTTC. This translates into CASGWARTRAYEQYF.